Listed below are T cell receptor beta chains from one sample, sequenced in a study of radiotherapy plus CTLA-4 blockade in lung cancer. Sequencing was performed with immunoSEQ multiplex PCR; in TCRdb, only in-frame clones are kept and a portion is missing. The sample yields over 50,000 clones, more than 65% seen once. Sequenced material: peripheral blood, taken from a patient treated with radiotherapy plus ipilimumab. These TCRs come from a human donor with non-small cell lung cancer who had a partial response to radiotherapy plus ipilimumab. The CDR3 runs from the conserved cysteine through the conserved F or W. Fields, in order: J gene, D gene, V gene, clone size, CDR3 DNA, CDR3 protein. The D gene is left open where the match is weak. A clone size is listed for some rows: how often the clone was seen (once, few, many), or a class if it is expanded.

J: TRBJ2-3
D: -
V: TRBV5-1
size: -
DNA: TGCGCCAGCAGCCCAGGGGGGGATACGCAGTATTTT
CDR3: CASSPGGDTQYF

J: TRBJ2-2
D: TRBD2
V: TRBV2
size: -
DNA: TGTGCCAGCACAGCGGGGGTTACCACCGGGGAGCTGTTTTTT
CDR3: CASTAGVTTGELFF

J: TRBJ2-1
D: TRBD1
V: TRBV19
size: -
DNA: TGTGCCAGCACTGGGACAGGGATGTCCAATGAGCAGTTCTTC
CDR3: CASTGTGMSNEQFF

J: TRBJ1-1
D: -
V: TRBV5-1
size: -
DNA: TGCGCCAGCAGCTTGGACAGGTTAAGCACTGAAGCTTTCTTT
CDR3: CASSLDRLSTEAFF

J: TRBJ2-1
D: -
V: TRBV29-1
size: -
DNA: TGCAGCGTTGAGGTTGGTGAAACATACAATGAGCAGTTCTTC
CDR3: CSVEVGETYNEQFF

J: TRBJ1-2
D: TRBD1
V: TRBV9
size: few
DNA: TGTGCCAGCAGCCCATCGGACAGGGGACGGGATCAAGGCGGCTACACCTTC
CDR3: CASSPSDRGRDQGGYTF

J: TRBJ2-3
D: TRBD2
V: TRBV7-2
size: -
DNA: TGTGCCAGCAGCTTTTCGGTCGGGGGGGCGGATACGCAGTATTTT
CDR3: CASSFSVGGADTQYF

J: TRBJ2-7
D: TRBD1
V: TRBV6-6
size: -
DNA: TGTGCCAGCAGTTCCAACGGACAGGGTCAGCAGTACTTC
CDR3: CASSSNGQGQQYF

J: TRBJ1-6
D: TRBD1
V: TRBV7-8
size: -
DNA: TGTGCCAGCAGCCGCAACAGGGGTAATAATTCACCCCTCCACTTT
CDR3: CASSRNRGNNSPLHF

J: TRBJ1-5
D: -
V: TRBV4-1
size: -
DNA: TGCGCCAGCAGCCAAGAACAGCCTTATAGCAATCAGCCCCAGCATTTT
CDR3: CASSQEQPYSNQPQHF

J: TRBJ2-3
D: TRBD2
V: TRBV7-9
size: -
DNA: TGTGCCAGCAGCCTGACTAGCGGGGGGAACACAGATACGCAGTATTTT
CDR3: CASSLTSGGNTDTQYF

J: TRBJ2-5
D: -
V: TRBV9
size: -
DNA: TGTGCCAGCAGCCCCCGAGGGGCTCCGGAGGGGACCCAGTACTTC
CDR3: CASSPRGAPEGTQYF

J: TRBJ2-7
D: -
V: TRBV18
size: -
DNA: TGTGCCAGCGGTTCGGGGACCTACGAGCAGTACTTC
CDR3: CASGSGTYEQYF

J: TRBJ1-5
D: -
V: TRBV15
size: -
DNA: TGTGCCACCAGCAGAGATCCACAGCAGCCCCAGCATTTT
CDR3: CATSRDPQQPQHF

J: TRBJ2-5
D: TRBD1
V: TRBV5-1
size: -
DNA: TGCGCCAGCAGCAAGGGACAGGGAGCCCTCCAAGAGACCCAGTACTTC
CDR3: CASSKGQGALQETQYF

J: TRBJ1-1
D: -
V: TRBV28
size: -
DNA: TGTGCCAGCAGCCCAGGGATCTCCTGGGCTTTCTTT
CDR3: CASSPGISWAFF

J: TRBJ2-7
D: -
V: TRBV27
size: few
DNA: TGTGCCAGCAGTTTGACAGGCACCGCCGAGCAGTACTTC
CDR3: CASSLTGTAEQYF

J: TRBJ2-7
D: -
V: TRBV28
size: -
DNA: TGTGCCAGCAGCCCTAGATACACCTACGAGCAGTACTTC
CDR3: CASSPRYTYEQYF

J: TRBJ2-2
D: -
V: TRBV6-5
size: -
DNA: TGTGCCAGCAGTCCCTTGGGAGGGGGGACCGGGGAGCTGTTTTTT
CDR3: CASSPLGGGTGELFF

J: TRBJ2-1
D: -
V: TRBV7-8
size: -
DNA: TGTGCCAGCAGACAGGGTCCCAATACCTACAATGAGCAGTTCTTC
CDR3: CASRQGPNTYNEQFF

J: TRBJ1-5
D: -
V: TRBV7-2
size: -
DNA: TGTGCCAGCAGCTTAGTGGGCACAAGCAATCAGCCCCAGCATTTT
CDR3: CASSLVGTSNQPQHF

J: TRBJ1-1
D: TRBD1
V: TRBV4-1
size: medium-sized
DNA: TGCGCCAGCAGCCAGGGGACAGGGTGGAACACTGAAGCTTTCTTT
CDR3: CASSQGTGWNTEAFF

J: TRBJ1-2
D: -
V: TRBV14
size: -
DNA: TGTGCCAGCAGCCAAGGCGGAAACTATGGCTACACCTTC
CDR3: CASSQGGNYGYTF

J: TRBJ2-3
D: -
V: TRBV5-6
size: medium-sized
DNA: TGTGCCAGCGCAGAGGGTAGCCCAGATACGCAGTATTTT
CDR3: CASAEGSPDTQYF

J: TRBJ1-2
D: -
V: TRBV19
size: once
DNA: TGTGCCAGCCGTCTTTCCTGGCTGCCGAACTATGGCTACACCTTC
CDR3: CASRLSWLPNYGYTF

J: TRBJ2-7
D: TRBD1
V: TRBV28
size: -
DNA: TGTGCCAGCAGTATGACAGGGGGAGGAGGGTACGAGCAGTACTTC
CDR3: CASSMTGGGGYEQYF

J: TRBJ1-2
D: TRBD1
V: TRBV6-5
size: -
DNA: TGTGCCAGCAGTTTCGGACCGGGACAGGGGCATGGCTACACCTTC
CDR3: CASSFGPGQGHGYTF

J: TRBJ2-7
D: TRBD2
V: TRBV6-1
size: -
DNA: TGTGCCAGCAGCACGGGGGGTCAGGAGCAGTACTTC
CDR3: CASSTGGQEQYF

J: TRBJ2-3
D: -
V: TRBV6-4
size: -
DNA: TGTGCCAGCAGTGAGGGCCCCACAGATACGCAGTATTTT
CDR3: CASSEGPTDTQYF

J: TRBJ1-1
D: -
V: TRBV6-1
size: -
DNA: TGTGCCAGCAGCATGACAGAGTTGAACACTGAAGCTTTCTTT
CDR3: CASSMTELNTEAFF

J: TRBJ2-3
D: -
V: TRBV5-1
size: -
DNA: TGCGCCAGCAGCCTGGAGGGGGACAGTTTAAGGACAGATACGCAGTATTTT
CDR3: CASSLEGDSLRTDTQYF

J: TRBJ2-3
D: -
V: TRBV2
size: -
DNA: TGTGCCAGCAGTGCGGAGACTACGACAGATACGCAGTATTTT
CDR3: CASSAETTTDTQYF

J: TRBJ2-7
D: TRBD2
V: TRBV28
size: -
DNA: TGTGCCAGCATCCCGGAGGGACTAGCGGGGGCTCTCTACGAGCAGTACTTC
CDR3: CASIPEGLAGALYEQYF

J: TRBJ2-7
D: TRBD1
V: TRBV19
size: once
DNA: TGTGCCAGTAGTATTCCACCGGACAGGGGTATTCACGAGCAGTACTTC
CDR3: CASSIPPDRGIHEQYF

J: TRBJ1-6
D: -
V: TRBV9
size: -
DNA: TGTGCCAGCAGCTTTACTGAGAATAATTCACCCCTCCACTTT
CDR3: CASSFTENNSPLHF